This TCR beta chain derives from a study of cytomegalovirus exposure and HLA in healthy donors. Germline V gene sequence: CDR1 LNHDA, CDR2 SQIVND (reference sequence). V lost 9 bases and J lost 8, with 19 bases in between. The CDR3 consists of 14 residues. PCR used 60 Vbeta primers and 13 Jbeta primers. TCRdb's copy holds only in-frame clones and misses some; the assay was immunoSEQ multiplex PCR. The profile shows about 130,000 clones, roughly four fifths of them singletons. The chain has TRBV19 and TRBJ1-4; weak D call: TRBD1 (6 bases). The sequenced material came from PBMCs. This sequence originates from a male donor in good health and CMV-seropositive. CDR3 amino acids: CASTPGQRAEKLFF. The DNA for the CDR3 is TGTGCCAGCACCCCGGGACAACGTGCCGAAAAACTGTTTTTT.